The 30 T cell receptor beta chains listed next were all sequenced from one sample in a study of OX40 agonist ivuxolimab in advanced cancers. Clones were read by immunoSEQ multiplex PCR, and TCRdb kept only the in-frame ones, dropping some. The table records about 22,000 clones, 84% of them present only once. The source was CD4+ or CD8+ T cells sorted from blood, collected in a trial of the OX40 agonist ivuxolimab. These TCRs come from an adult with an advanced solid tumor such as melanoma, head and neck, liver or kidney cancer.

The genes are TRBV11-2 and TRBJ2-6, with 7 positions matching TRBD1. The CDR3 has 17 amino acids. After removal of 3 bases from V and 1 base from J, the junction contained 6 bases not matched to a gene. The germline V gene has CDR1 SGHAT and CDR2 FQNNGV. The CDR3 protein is CASSFSLTGSGANVLTF. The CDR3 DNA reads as TGTGCCAGCAGCTTTTCCCTGACAGGGTCTGGGGCCAACGTCCTGACTTTC.

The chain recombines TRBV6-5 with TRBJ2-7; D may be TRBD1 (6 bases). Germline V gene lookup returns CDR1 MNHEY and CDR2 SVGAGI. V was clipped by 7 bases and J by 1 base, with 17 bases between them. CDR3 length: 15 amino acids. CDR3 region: CASKQGPRPSYEQYF. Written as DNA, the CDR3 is TGTGCCAGCAAGCAGGGGCCCAGACCTTCCTACGAGCAGTACTTC.

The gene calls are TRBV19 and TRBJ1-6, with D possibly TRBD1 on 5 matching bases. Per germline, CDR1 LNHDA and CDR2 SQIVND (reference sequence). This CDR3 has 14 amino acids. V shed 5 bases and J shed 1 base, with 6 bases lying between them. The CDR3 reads CASSWGSYNSPLHF. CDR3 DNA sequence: TGTGCCAGTAGTTGGGGGTCCTATAATTCACCCCTCCACTTT.

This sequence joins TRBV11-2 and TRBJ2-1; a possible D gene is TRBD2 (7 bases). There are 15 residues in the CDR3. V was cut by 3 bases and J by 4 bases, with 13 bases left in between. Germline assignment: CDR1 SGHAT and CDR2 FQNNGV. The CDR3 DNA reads TGTGCCAGCAGCTTCGGGGGGCAGGAGTACAATGAGCAGTTCTTC. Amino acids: CASSFGGQEYNEQFF.

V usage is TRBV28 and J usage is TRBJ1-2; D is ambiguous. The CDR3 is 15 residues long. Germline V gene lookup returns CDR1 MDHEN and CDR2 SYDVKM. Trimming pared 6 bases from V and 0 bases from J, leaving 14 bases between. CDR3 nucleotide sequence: TGTGCCAGCAGGCTTCGTGGGCTAGCTAACTATGGCTACACCTTC. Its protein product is CASRLRGLANYGYTF.

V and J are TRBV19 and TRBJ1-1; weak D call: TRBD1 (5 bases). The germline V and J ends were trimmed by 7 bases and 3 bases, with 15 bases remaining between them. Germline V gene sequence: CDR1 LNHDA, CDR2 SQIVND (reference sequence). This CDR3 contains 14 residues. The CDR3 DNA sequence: TGTGCCAGTATCCCACCCCAGGGCGACACTGAAGCTTTCTTT. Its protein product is CASIPPQGDTEAFF.

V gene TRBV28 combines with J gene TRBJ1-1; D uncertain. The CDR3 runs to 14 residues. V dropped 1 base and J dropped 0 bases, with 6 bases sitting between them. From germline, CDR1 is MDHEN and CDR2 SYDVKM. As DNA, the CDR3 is TGTGCCAGCAGTTTATTTAGCTTGAACACTGAAGCTTTCTTT. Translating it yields CASSLFSLNTEAFF.

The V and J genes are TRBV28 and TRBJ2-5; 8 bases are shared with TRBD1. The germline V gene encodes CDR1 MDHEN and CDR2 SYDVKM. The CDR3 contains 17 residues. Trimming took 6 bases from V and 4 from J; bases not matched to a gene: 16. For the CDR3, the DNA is TGTGCCAGCAGCCCAACTATAAAGGCAGGGGGCCGAGAGACCCAGTACTTC. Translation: CASSPTIKAGGRETQYF.

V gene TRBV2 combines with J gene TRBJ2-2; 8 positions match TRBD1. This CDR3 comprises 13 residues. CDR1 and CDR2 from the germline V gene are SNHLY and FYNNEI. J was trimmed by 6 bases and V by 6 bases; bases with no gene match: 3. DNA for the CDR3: TGTGCCAGCAGGGTACAGGGGGCCGGGGAGCTGTTTTTT. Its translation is CASRVQGAGELFF. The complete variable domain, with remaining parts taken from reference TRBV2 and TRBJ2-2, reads EPEVTQTPSHQVTQMGQEVILRCVPISNHLYFYWYRQILGQKVEFLVSFYNNEISEKSEIFDDQFSVERPDGSNFTLKIRSTKLEDSAMYFCASRVQGAGELFFGEGSRLTVL.

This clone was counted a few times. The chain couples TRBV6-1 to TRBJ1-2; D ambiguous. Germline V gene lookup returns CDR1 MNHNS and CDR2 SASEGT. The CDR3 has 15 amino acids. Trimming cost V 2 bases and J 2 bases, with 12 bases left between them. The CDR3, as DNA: TGTGCCAGCAGTGAACCCAGCGAAATAAACTATGGCTACACCTTC. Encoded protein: CASSEPSEINYGYTF.

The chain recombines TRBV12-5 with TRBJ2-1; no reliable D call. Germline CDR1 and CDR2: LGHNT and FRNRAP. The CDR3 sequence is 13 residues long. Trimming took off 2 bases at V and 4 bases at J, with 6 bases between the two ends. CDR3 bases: TGTGCTAGTGGTTTGTCCGGGTACAATGAGCAGTTCTTC. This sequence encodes CASGLSGYNEQFF.

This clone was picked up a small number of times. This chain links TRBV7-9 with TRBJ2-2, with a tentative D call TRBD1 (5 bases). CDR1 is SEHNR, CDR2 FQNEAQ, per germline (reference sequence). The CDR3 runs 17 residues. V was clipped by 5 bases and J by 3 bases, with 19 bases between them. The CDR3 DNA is TGTGCCAGCAGCGGATCAATCCTGGGGCCCGACACCGGGGAGCTGTTTTTT. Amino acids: CASSGSILGPDTGELFF.

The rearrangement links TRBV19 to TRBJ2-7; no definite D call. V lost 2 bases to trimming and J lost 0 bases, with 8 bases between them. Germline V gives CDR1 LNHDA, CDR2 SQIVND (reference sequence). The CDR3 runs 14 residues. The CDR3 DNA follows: TGTGCCAGTAGTATAACTCCAGCCTCCTACGAGCAGTACTTC. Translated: CASSITPASYEQYF.

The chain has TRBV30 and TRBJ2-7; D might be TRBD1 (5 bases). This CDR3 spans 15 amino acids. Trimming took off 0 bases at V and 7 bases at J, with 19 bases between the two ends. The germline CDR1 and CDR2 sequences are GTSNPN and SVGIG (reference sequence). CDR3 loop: CAWSVRGGAAEEQYF. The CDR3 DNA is TGTGCCTGGAGTGTACGAGGTGGGGCGGCAGAGGAGCAGTACTTC.

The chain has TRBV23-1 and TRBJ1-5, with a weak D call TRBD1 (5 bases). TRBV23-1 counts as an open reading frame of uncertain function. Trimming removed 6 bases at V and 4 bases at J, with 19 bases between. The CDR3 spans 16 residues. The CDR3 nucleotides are TGCGCCAGCAGGGACTCACCAGGGATGGGAAATCAGCCCCAGCATTTT. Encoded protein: CASRDSPGMGNQPQHF.

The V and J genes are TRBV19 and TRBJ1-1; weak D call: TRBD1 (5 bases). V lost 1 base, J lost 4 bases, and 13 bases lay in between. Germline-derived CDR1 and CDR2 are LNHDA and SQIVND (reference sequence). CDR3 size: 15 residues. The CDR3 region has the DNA TGTGCCAGTAGTATAGGACAGCTATCGGCCACTGAAGCTTTCTTT. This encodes CASSIGQLSATEAFF.

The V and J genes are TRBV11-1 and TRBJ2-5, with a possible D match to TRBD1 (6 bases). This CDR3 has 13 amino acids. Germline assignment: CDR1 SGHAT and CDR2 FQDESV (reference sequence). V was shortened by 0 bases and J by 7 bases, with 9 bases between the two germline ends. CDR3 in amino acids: CASSLALGGTQYF. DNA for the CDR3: TGTGCCAGCAGCTTAGCGCTAGGGGGGACCCAGTACTTC.

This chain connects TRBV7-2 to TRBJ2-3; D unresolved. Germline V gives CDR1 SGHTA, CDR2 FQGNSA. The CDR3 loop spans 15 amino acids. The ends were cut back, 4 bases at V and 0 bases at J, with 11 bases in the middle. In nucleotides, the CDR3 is TGTGCCAGCAGCTCCTACATGGTTAGCACAGATACGCAGTATTTT. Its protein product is CASSSYMVSTDTQYF.

CDR3 loop: CASGLAGPNEQFF. CDR3 nucleotide sequence: TGTGCCAGCGGGCTAGCGGGGCCAAATGAGCAGTTCTTC. This chain joins TRBV6-5 and TRBJ2-1, with 9 bases lining up with TRBD2. Germline CDR1 is MNHEY and CDR2 is SVGAGI. V shed 8 bases and J 7 bases; nucleotides not matched to a gene: 6. This CDR3 has 13 residues.

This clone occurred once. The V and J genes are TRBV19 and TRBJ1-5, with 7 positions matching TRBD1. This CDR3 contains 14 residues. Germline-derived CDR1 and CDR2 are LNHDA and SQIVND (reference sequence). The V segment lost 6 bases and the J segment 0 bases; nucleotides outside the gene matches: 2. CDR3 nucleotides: TGTGCCAGTAGGACAGGGTATAGCAATCAGCCCCAGCATTTT. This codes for CASRTGYSNQPQHF.

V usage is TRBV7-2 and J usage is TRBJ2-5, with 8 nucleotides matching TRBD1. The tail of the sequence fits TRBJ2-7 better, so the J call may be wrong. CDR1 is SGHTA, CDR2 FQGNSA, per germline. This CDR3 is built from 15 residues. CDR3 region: CASSQGETGAYEQYF. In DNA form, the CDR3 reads TGTGCCAGCAGCCAAGGGGAGACAGGGGCCTACGAGCAGTACTTC.

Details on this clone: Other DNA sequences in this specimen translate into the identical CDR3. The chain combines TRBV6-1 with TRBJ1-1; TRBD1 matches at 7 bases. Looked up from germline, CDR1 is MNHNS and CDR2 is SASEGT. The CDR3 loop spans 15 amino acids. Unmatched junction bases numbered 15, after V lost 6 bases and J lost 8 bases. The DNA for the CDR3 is TGTGCCAGCAGAACTCGACAGGGTCGGGGCACCGAAGCTTTCTTT. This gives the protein CASRTRQGRGTEAFF.

This CDR3 is CASSLFGGGNQPQHF. The DNA for the CDR3 is TGTGCCAGCAGTTTGTTTGGTGGAGGCAATCAGCCCCAGCATTTT. This chain joins TRBV28 and TRBJ1-5; D not resolved. Germline V CDR1 and CDR2: MDHEN, SYDVKM. The CDR3 runs 15 residues. Deletions cut 3 bases from V and 2 bases from J, with 11 bases between.

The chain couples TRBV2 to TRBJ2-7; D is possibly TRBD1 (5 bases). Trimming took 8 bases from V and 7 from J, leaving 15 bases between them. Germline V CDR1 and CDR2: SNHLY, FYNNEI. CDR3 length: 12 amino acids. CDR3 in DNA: TGTGCCAGCCAGTTAGGGGTGGGGGAGCAGTACTTC. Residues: CASQLGVGEQYF.

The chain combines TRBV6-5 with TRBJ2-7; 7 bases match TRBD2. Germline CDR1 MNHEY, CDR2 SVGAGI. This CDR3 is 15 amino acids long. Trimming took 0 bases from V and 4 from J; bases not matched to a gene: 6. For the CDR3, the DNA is TGTGCCAGCAGTTACTCGAGGGGCGGGGGTTACGAGCAGTACTTC. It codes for CASSYSRGGGYEQYF.

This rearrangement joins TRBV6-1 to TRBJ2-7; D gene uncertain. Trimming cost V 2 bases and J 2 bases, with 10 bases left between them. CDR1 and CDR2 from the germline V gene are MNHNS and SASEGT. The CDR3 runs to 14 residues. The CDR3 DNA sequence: TGTGCCAGCAGTGAATTGGCCTTTCCCTACGAGCAGTACTTC. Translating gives CASSELAFPYEQYF.

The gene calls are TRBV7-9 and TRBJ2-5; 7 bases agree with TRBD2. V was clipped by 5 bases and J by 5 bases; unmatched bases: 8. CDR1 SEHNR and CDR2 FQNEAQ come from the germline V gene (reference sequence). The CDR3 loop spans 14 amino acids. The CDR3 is CASSRARGVETQYF. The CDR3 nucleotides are TGTGCCAGCAGCCGTGCCCGGGGGGTTGAGACCCAGTACTTC.

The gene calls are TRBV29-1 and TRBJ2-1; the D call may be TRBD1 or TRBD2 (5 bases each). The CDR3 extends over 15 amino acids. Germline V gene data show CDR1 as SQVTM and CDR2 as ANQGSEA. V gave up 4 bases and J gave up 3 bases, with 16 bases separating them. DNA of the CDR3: TGCAGCGTTGGCCGGGACCGGGCCTACTACAATGAGCAGTTCTTC. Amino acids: CSVGRDRAYYNEQFF.

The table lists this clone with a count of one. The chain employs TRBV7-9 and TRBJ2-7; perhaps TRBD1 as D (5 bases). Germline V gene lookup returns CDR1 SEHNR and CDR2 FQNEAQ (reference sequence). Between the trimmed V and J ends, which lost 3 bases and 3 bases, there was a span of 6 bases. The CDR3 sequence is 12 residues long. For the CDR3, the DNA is TGTGCCAGCAGCTTGGACAACTACGAGCAGTACTTC. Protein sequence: CASSLDNYEQYF.

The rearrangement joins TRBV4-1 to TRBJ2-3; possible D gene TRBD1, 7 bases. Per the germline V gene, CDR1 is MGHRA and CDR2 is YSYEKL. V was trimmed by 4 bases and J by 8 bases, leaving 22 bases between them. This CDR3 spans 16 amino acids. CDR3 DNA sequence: TGCGCCAGCAGCCCCCAGGGGGTACGGGGGAGAGGTACGCAGTATTTT. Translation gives CASSPQGVRGRGTQYF.